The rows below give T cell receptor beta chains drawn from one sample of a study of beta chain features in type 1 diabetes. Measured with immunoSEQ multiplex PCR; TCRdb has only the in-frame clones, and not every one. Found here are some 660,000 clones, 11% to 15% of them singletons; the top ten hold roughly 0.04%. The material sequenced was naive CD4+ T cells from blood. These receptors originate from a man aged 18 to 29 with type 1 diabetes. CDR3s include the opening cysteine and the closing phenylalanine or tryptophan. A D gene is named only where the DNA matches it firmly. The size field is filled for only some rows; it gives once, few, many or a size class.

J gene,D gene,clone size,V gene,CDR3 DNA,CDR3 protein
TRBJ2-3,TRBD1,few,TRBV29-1,TGCAGCGTTGTAGAGGTCGGGAGTATCGTTGGGACAGGGTCAAACACAGATACGCAGTATTTT,CSVVEVGSIVGTGSNTDTQYF
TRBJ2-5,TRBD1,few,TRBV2,TGTGCCAGCAGTGGCAACAGGGGGCGAAGAGAGACCCAGTACTTC,CASSGNRGRRETQYF
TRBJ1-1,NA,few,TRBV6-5,TGTGCCAGCTGCAACCTCCAGATGAACACTGAAGCTTTCTTT,CASCNLQMNTEAFF
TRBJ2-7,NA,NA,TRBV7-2,TGTGCCAGCAGCTTTGAATCTTCAATCCCCTACGAGCAGTACTTC,CASSFESSIPYEQYF
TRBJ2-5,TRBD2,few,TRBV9,TGTGCCAGCAGCGTAACCCCGACTAGCGGCGGACGTGTGGAGACCCAGTACTTC,CASSVTPTSGGRVETQYF
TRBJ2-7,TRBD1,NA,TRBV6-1,TGTGCCAGCAGAGACAGGGCCAAGGAGTACTTC,CASRDRAKEYF
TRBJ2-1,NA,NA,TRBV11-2,TGTGCCAGCAGCTTAGATAGCAGGATAGCCTCCTACAATGAGCAGTTCTTC,CASSLDSRIASYNEQFF
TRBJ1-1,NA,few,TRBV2,TGTGCCAGCAGTAGGCCACCAATGAACACTGAAGCTTTCTTT,CASSRPPMNTEAFF
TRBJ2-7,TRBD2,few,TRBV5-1,TGCGCCAGCAGCCCGCCGGGACTAGCGGAGACCTACGAGCAGTACTTC,CASSPPGLAETYEQYF
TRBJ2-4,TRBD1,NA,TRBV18,TGTGCCAGCTCATCCCGCCGTAGGGGGCCACTAGCCAAAAACATTCAGTACTTC,CASSSRRRGPLAKNIQYF
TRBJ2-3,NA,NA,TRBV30,TGTGCCTGGAGTGTGGGCGGCTCACCGTTCACAGATACGCAGTATTTT,CAWSVGGSPFTDTQYF
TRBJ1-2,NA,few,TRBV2,TGTGCCAGCAGTCTCGGGCAGGGGTCCTATGGCTACACCTTC,CASSLGQGSYGYTF
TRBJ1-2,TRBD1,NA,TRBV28,TGTGCCAGCAGTCGGACAGGGTGGGACTATGGCTACACCTTC,CASSRTGWDYGYTF
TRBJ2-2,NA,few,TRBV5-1,TGCGCCAGCAGCTGGCAGGGCGACACCGGGGAGCTGTTTTTT,CASSWQGDTGELFF
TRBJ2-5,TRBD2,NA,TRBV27,TGTGCCAGCAGTTTCCTAGCGGGAGGGCTCAAACAAGAGACCCAGTACTTC,CASSFLAGGLKQETQYF
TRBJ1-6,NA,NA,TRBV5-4,TGTGCCAGCAGCTTGGCAGGGGCCACCTATAATTCACCCCTCCACTTT,CASSLAGATYNSPLHF
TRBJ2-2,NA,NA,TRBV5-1,TGCGCCAGCAGCTTGAGGTCTTCCCGGGACGGGGAGCTGTTTTTT,CASSLRSSRDGELFF
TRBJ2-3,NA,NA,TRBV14,TGTGCCAGCAGCCAAGAGAGGCGAACGCAGTATTTT,CASSQERRTQYF
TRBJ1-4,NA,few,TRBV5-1,TGCGCCAGCAGGTCGGGCGGATCAACTAATGAAAAACTGTTTTTT,CASRSGGSTNEKLFF
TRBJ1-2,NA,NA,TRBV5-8,TGTGCCAGCAGCTTGGAGGGCAGGGTCTATGGCTACACCTTC,CASSLEGRVYGYTF